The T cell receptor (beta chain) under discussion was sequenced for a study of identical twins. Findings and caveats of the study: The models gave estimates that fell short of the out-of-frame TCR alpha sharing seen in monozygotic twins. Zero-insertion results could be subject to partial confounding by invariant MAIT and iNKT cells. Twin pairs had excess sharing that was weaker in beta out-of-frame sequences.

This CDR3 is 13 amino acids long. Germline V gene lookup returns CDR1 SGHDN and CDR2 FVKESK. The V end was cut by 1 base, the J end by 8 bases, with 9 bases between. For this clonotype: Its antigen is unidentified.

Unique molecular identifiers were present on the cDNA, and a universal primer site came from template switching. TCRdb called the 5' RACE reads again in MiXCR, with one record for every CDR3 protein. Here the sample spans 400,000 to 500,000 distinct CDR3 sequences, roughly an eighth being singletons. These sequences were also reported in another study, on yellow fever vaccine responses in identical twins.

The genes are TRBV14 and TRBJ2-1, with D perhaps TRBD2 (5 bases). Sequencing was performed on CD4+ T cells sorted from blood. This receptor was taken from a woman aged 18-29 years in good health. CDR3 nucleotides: TGTGCCAGCAGCCAAGCGGGGAGCCATGAGCAGTTCTTC. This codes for CASSQAGSHEQFF. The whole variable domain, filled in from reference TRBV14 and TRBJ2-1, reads EAGVTQFPSHSVIEKGQTVTLRCDPISGHDNLYWYRRVMGKEIKFLLHFVKESKQDESGMPNNRFLAERTGGTYSTLKVQPAELEDSGVYFCASSQAGSHEQFFGPGTRLTVL.